The rows below give T cell receptor beta chains drawn from one sample of a study of T cells in Graves' hyperthyroidism and ophthalmopathy. One entry per CDR3 protein, called by TCRdb with MiXCR from the multiplex PCR reads. The sample gives around 580,000 distinct CDR3 sequences, more than 45% of which show up once; more than 7% is in the top ten. Sample: peripheral blood or thyroid tissue (not recorded which). Source of these receptors: a woman under 30 with Graves' hyperthyroidism. The CDR3 runs from the conserved cysteine through the conserved F or W. Fields, in order: CDR3 protein, CDR3 DNA, J gene, V gene, clone size, D gene. The D gene is left open where the match is weak. Some rows mark clone size as missing; the rest say once, few, many or name a class of expanded clone.

CASSFALAGHNEQFF | TGTGCCAGCAGTTTCGCGCTAGCGGGACACAATGAGCAGTTCTTC | TRBJ2-1 | TRBV12-3/TRBV12-4 | NA | TRBD2
CSVFIRGQRSGRAFAYNEQFF | TGCAGCGTTTTTATCCGGGGGCAGCGAAGCGGGAGGGCTTTTGCCTACAATGAGCAGTTCTTC | TRBJ2-1 | TRBV29-1 | once | TRBD2
CSAPLAGESYEQYF | TGCAGTGCTCCCTTAGCGGGAGAGTCCTACGAGCAGTACTTC | TRBJ2-7 | TRBV20-1 | many | TRBD2
CASSLSRAGYTF | TGTGCCAGCAGTTTATCCAGGGCTGGCTACACCTTC | TRBJ1-2 | TRBV12-3/TRBV12-4 | many | NA
CASSTRGAEKLFF | TGTGCCAGCAGTACCCGCGGAGCGGAAAAACTGTTTTTT | TRBJ1-4 | TRBV6-4 | few | NA
CASTLGEGASNQPQHF | TGTGCCAGCACACTAGGGGAGGGGGCTAGCAATCAGCCCCAGCATTTT | TRBJ1-5 | TRBV6-1 | few | TRBD1
CASSRTGLLSSNQPQHF | TGTGCCAGCAGTCGGACAGGGTTACTCTCTAGCAATCAGCCCCAGCATTTT | TRBJ1-5 | TRBV2 | NA | TRBD1
CASSAGLAGHLSSYEQYF | TGTGCCAGCAGCGCCGGACTAGCGGGCCACCTTTCCTCCTACGAGCAGTACTTC | TRBJ2-7 | TRBV7-8 | NA | TRBD2
CASISGGVFSGNTIYF | TGTGCCAGCATATCAGGCGGGGTCTTCTCTGGAAACACCATATATTTT | TRBJ1-3 | TRBV2 | NA | NA
CASSHGTGFSGYTF | TGTGCCAGCAGTCACGGGACAGGGTTCTCTGGCTACACCTTC | TRBJ1-2 | TRBV7-2 | NA | TRBD1
CARDRVYEQYF | TGTGCTAGGGACAGGGTCTACGAGCAGTACTTC | TRBJ2-7 | TRBV7-6 | NA | TRBD1
CASSPGGGAGTGELFF | TGTGCCAGCAGTCCCGGAGGGGGCGCGGGCACCGGGGAGCTGTTTTTT | TRBJ2-2 | TRBV2 | many | NA
CASSQGAIKETQYF | TGTGCCAGCAGCCAAGGTGCTATCAAAGAGACCCAGTACTTC | TRBJ2-5 | TRBV4-2 | once | NA
CASSPEGSDDEQFF | TGTGCCAGCAGCCCGGAGGGGTCCGATGATGAGCAGTTCTTC | TRBJ2-1 | TRBV7-9 | NA | NA
CASSYGSGAGELSF | TGTGCCAGCAGTTATGGATCGGGGGCCGGGGAGCTGTCTTTT | TRBJ2-2 | TRBV6-2/TRBV6-3 | NA | NA
CASSQDAAGSSYEQYF | TGCGCCAGCAGCCAAGATGCGGCCGGGAGCTCCTACGAGCAGTACTTC | TRBJ2-7 | TRBV4-1 | NA | NA
CATSDPVLADNIQYF | TGTGCCACCAGTGACCCGGTCCTAGCGGACAACATTCAGTACTTC | TRBJ2-4 | TRBV24-1 | NA | TRBD2
CASSPRTTGTSGSTDYEQYF | TGCGCCAGCAGCCCTCGAACCACCGGGACTAGCGGGTCTACTGACTACGAGCAGTACTTC | TRBJ2-7 | TRBV4-3 | few | TRBD2
CSVGQGSSYEQYF | TGCAGCGTTGGACAGGGAAGTTCCTACGAGCAGTACTTC | TRBJ2-7 | TRBV29-1 | many | TRBD1
CASSARKGLGLETQYF | TGTGCCAGCAGTGCTAGAAAGGGACTAGGTTTAGAGACCCAGTACTTC | TRBJ2-5 | TRBV25-1 | NA | TRBD2
CATSDTGTSGNHEQFF | TGTGCCACCAGTGACACCGGGACTAGCGGGAACCATGAGCAGTTCTTC | TRBJ2-1 | TRBV24-1 | few | TRBD2
CASSHYRDSNQPQHF | TGTGCCAGCAGCCATTACAGGGATAGCAATCAGCCCCAGCATTTT | TRBJ1-5 | TRBV7-8 | many | NA
CASSPGQGPNYEQYF | TGCGCCAGCAGCCCTGGACAGGGACCCAACTACGAGCAGTACTTC | TRBJ2-7 | TRBV4-1 | many | TRBD1
CATSSNTIYF | TGTGCCACCAGTAGCAACACCATATATTTT | TRBJ1-3 | TRBV24-1 | NA | NA
CASSQDSGTSGSHEQYF | TGCGCCAGCAGCCAGGACAGCGGGACTAGCGGGAGTCACGAGCAGTACTTC | TRBJ2-7 | TRBV5-1 | NA | TRBD2
CASSLQGETGNQPQHF | TGTGCCAGCAGTCTTCAGGGGGAAACTGGCAATCAGCCCCAGCATTTT | TRBJ1-5 | TRBV6-4 | few | TRBD1
CASSQENRVLKLFF | TGCGCCAGCAGCCAAGAAAACAGGGTACTTAAACTGTTTTTT | TRBJ1-4 | TRBV4-1 | many | NA
CASSEGGLAVSYEQYF | TGTGCCAGCAGTGAAGGAGGACTAGCCGTATCCTACGAGCAGTACTTC | TRBJ2-7 | TRBV9 | many | TRBD2
CATRASEQYF | TGTGCCACCCGGGCCTCCGAGCAGTACTTC | TRBJ2-7 | TRBV10-3 | many | NA
CSARVGASGDTGELFF | TGCAGTGCTAGAGTCGGGGCTAGCGGGGATACCGGGGAGCTGTTTTTT | TRBJ2-2 | TRBV20-1 | NA | TRBD2
CASRLDRGDYEQYF | TGTGCCAGCAGACTAGACAGGGGCGACTACGAGCAGTACTTC | TRBJ2-7 | TRBV7-2 | many | TRBD1
CASSLSSGPSGNTIYF | TGTGCCAGCAGTTTATCGAGCGGCCCCTCTGGAAACACCATATATTTT | TRBJ1-3 | TRBV27 | NA | NA
CASSDLSFRQIQETQYF | TGTGCCAGCAGTGACCTCTCCTTTCGACAGATCCAAGAGACCCAGTACTTC | TRBJ2-5 | TRBV6-2/TRBV6-3 | NA | NA
CASSLWASNEKLFF | TGTGCCAGCAGCTTATGGGCCTCTAATGAAAAACTGTTTTTT | TRBJ1-4 | TRBV13 | NA | NA
CASSSTSSTATQYF | TGTGCTAGCAGCTCAACCTCCTCGACCGCGACCCAGTACTTC | TRBJ2-5 | TRBV7-7 | many | NA
CSAERGGLGMGTGELFF | TGCAGTGCTGAAAGGGGGGGCCTGGGGATGGGGACCGGGGAGCTGTTTTTT | TRBJ2-2 | TRBV20-1 | NA | NA
CASSYPRTGGTRF | TGTGCCAGCAGTTACCCAAGGACAGGGGGCACGAGATTC | TRBJ1-2 | TRBV7-2 | NA | TRBD1
CSASSSSGNYGYTF | TGCAGTGCCAGCAGTTCTTCAGGGAATTATGGCTACACCTTC | TRBJ1-2 | TRBV20-1 | NA | NA
CASRGTSADTQYF | TGTGCCAGCAGAGGAACTAGCGCAGATACGCAGTATTTT | TRBJ2-3 | TRBV7-9 | NA | TRBD2
CSAFPPGTGVDYGYTF | TGCAGTGCTTTCCCCCCGGGGACAGGGGTGGACTATGGCTACACCTTC | TRBJ1-2 | TRBV20-1 | NA | TRBD1
CASSFGTSGRQQYF | TGTGCCAGCAGCTTCGGGACTAGCGGGAGACAGCAGTACTTC | TRBJ2-7 | TRBV6-1 | NA | TRBD2
CASSLDPSKETQYF | TGTGCCAGCAGCTTAGACCCATCAAAGGAGACCCAGTACTTC | TRBJ2-5 | TRBV7-2 | many | NA
CASSRIGGSTGELFF | TGTGCCAGCAGCCGGATAGGGGGATCCACCGGGGAGCTGTTTTTT | TRBJ2-2 | TRBV7-9 | NA | NA
CAISESGNGYTSSNEPQHF | TGTGCCATCAGTGAGTCTGGGAACGGCTACACCTCAAGCAATGAGCCCCAGCATTTT | TRBJ1-5 | TRBV10-3 | NA | NA
CSNRDRGMNTEAFF | TGCAGCAACCGGGACAGGGGAATGAACACTGAAGCTTTCTTT | TRBJ1-1 | TRBV29-1 | once | TRBD1
CSASRDRDEGYTF | TGCAGTGCTAGCCGGGACAGGGATGAAGGCTACACCTTC | TRBJ1-2 | TRBV20-1 | many | TRBD1
CSVARGGLRTDTQYF | TGCAGCGTGGCTCGGGGCGGACTACGCACAGATACGCAGTATTTT | TRBJ2-3 | TRBV29-1 | many | NA
CASSFVRESYEQYF | TGTGCCAGCAGCTTCGTCAGGGAAAGCTACGAGCAGTACTTC | TRBJ2-7 | TRBV11-1 | NA | NA
CATNAGYQETQYF | TGTGCCACCAATGCCGGGTACCAAGAGACCCAGTACTTC | TRBJ2-5 | TRBV24-1 | NA | NA
CASRGLADSGELFF | TGCGCCAGCAGGGGACTAGCGGATTCCGGGGAGCTGTTTTTT | TRBJ2-2 | TRBV5-1 | NA | TRBD2
CASSEGTAKEKLFF | TGTGCCAGCAGCGAGGGGACAGCCAAGGAAAAACTGTTTTTT | TRBJ1-4 | TRBV9 | many | TRBD1
CAISESSSGNYYNEQFF | TGTGCCATCAGTGAGTCGTCTAGCGGGAACTACTACAATGAGCAGTTCTTC | TRBJ2-1 | TRBV12-3/TRBV12-4 | NA | TRBD2
CASSVSYQGRAGELFF | TGTGCCAGCAGCGTTAGCTATCAGGGTAGGGCCGGGGAGCTGTTTTTT | TRBJ2-2 | TRBV9 | many | NA
CSPMAPGQGLTEAFF | TGCAGTCCTATGGCTCCGGGACAGGGTCTCACTGAAGCTTTCTTT | TRBJ1-1 | TRBV20-1 | many | TRBD1
CASSVTYRGENEQYF | TGTGCCAGCAGCGTCACATACAGGGGGGAAAACGAGCAGTACTTC | TRBJ2-7 | TRBV9 | many | TRBD1
CASSLDAWIYVLTF | TGTGCCAGCAGCTTAGACGCGTGGATCTACGTCCTGACTTTC | TRBJ2-6 | TRBV7-9 | NA | NA
CASSEALWVGKPQHF | TGTGCCAGCAGTGAAGCGCTTTGGGTGGGAAAGCCCCAGCATTTT | TRBJ1-5 | TRBV2 | many | NA
CASSRGRGEYF | TGTGCCAGCAGCCGGGGACGAGGAGAGTATTTT | TRBJ2-3 | TRBV6-5 | NA | NA
CASRTILSEQYF | TGTGCCAGCAGGACTATTTTGAGCGAGCAGTACTTC | TRBJ2-7 | TRBV27 | NA | NA
CSAQRVGYNEQFF | TGCAGCGCTCAGCGGGTCGGGTACAATGAGCAGTTCTTC | TRBJ2-1 | TRBV29-1 | NA | NA